One and the same sample provided the 20 T cell receptor beta chains below, sequenced in a study of blood T cell repertoires in COVID-19. Data came from immunoSEQ multiplex PCR; TCRdb stores just in-frame clones and leaves some out. The sample contains about 120,000 clones, over 70% of which appear only once. The sequenced sample was peripheral blood. These receptors were collected from a man between 65 and 85 years old with acute or convalescent COVID-19.

The gene calls are TRBV29-1 and TRBJ1-4; D unclear. V was trimmed by 6 bases and J by 8 bases, leaving 10 bases between them. The length of the CDR3 is 11 residues. The V gene's germline CDR1 is SQVTM and CDR2 ANQGSEA. The CDR3 region is CSVTSGEKLFF. Written as DNA, the CDR3 is TGCAGCGTAACGTCTGGCGAAAAACTGTTTTTT.

The chain joins TRBV11-2 to TRBJ2-5; 8 bases fit TRBD1. CDR1 is SGHAT, CDR2 FQNNGV, per germline. V lost 10 bases to trimming and J lost 5 bases; unmatched junction nucleotides: 12. The CDR3 contains 14 residues. CDR3 sequence reads: CATGQGSRWETQYF. The CDR3 nucleotides are TGTGCCACCGGACAGGGTAGTCGGTGGGAGACCCAGTACTTC.

This rearrangement joins TRBV2 to TRBJ2-5; 7 positions agree with TRBD2. Unmatched junction bases numbered 6, after V lost 0 bases and J lost 5 bases. Germline V gene lookup returns CDR1 SNHLY and CDR2 FYNNEI. The CDR3 has 15 residues. The CDR3 is CASSEARGMGETQYF. The CDR3 nucleotides are TGTGCCAGCAGTGAAGCGCGGGGGATGGGGGAGACCCAGTACTTC. The whole variable domain, remainder taken from reference TRBV2 and TRBJ2-5, is EPEVTQTPSHQVTQMGQEVILRCVPISNHLYFYWYRQILGQKVEFLVSFYNNEISEKSEIFDDQFSVERPDGSNFTLKIRSTKLEDSAMYFCASSEARGMGETQYFGPGTRLLVL.

V and J are TRBV7-2 and TRBJ2-5; D is undetermined. This CDR3 has 14 residues. The V end was cut by 1 base, the J end by 5 bases, with 11 bases between. Germline CDR1 reads SGHTA; CDR2 reads FQGNSA. Here the CDR3 DNA reads TGTGCCAGCAGCTTAGTGGCAGGTCGGGAGACCCAGTACTTC. Translation gives CASSLVAGRETQYF.

The chain links TRBV4-1 to TRBJ2-5; TRBD2 agrees at 7 bases. Germline CDR1 reads MGHRA; CDR2 reads YSYEKL. The V gene end was trimmed by 1 base and the J gene end by 2 bases; junction bases not matched to a gene: 10. The CDR3 sequence is 17 residues long. CDR3 protein: CASSQAGLAERQETQYF. CDR3 DNA: TGCGCCAGCAGCCAAGCGGGGCTAGCGGAGCGACAAGAGACCCAGTACTTC.

V usage is TRBV5-8 and J usage is TRBJ1-2; 8 bases line up with TRBD1. Germline CDR1 is SGHTS and CDR2 is YDEGEE. CDR3 length: 12 amino acids. Trimming at V came to 4 bases and at J to 5 bases, leaving 1 base not matched to a gene. In nucleotides, the CDR3 is TGTGCCAGCAGCCGGACAGGGTATGGCTACACCTTC. It codes for CASSRTGYGYTF.

This clone was seen more than once but under ten times. The gene calls are TRBV19 and TRBJ1-3, with TRBD1 matching 8 bases. Germline-derived CDR1 and CDR2 are LNHDA and SQIVND (reference sequence). The CDR3 contains 14 residues. J gave up 4 bases and V 7 bases, and 6 bases lay outside the gene matches. The CDR3 DNA sequence: TGTGCCAGTAAGACAGGGGCTTCGGGAAACACCATATATTTT. This gives the protein CASKTGASGNTIYF.

The chain couples TRBV13 to TRBJ2-4; D might be TRBD2 (5 bases). Germline values: CDR1 PRHDT, CDR2 FYEKMQ (reference sequence). With 1 base removed from V and 9 bases from J, the gap between germline ends came to 16 bases. The CDR3 has 15 residues. The CDR3 sequence: CASSLVPPPAGIQYF. The CDR3 region has the DNA TGTGCCAGCAGCTTAGTCCCCCCCCCGGCGGGCATTCAGTACTTC.

The chain is built from TRBV7-9 and TRBJ1-5; a possible D gene is TRBD1 (5 bases). Looked up from germline, CDR1 is SEHNR and CDR2 is FQNEAQ (reference sequence). V dropped 2 bases and J dropped 7 bases, with 12 bases sitting between them. This CDR3 region has 14 residues. The CDR3 DNA is TGTGCCAGCAGCTTAAGTGGGGCCAGGCAGCCCCAGCATTTT. This gives the protein CASSLSGARQPQHF.

The J gene is TRBJ2-5, the V gene TRBV5-4; TRBD2 aligns across 13 bases. The CDR3 sequence is 15 residues long. From germline, CDR1 is SGHNT and CDR2 YYREEE (reference sequence). V was pared by 4 bases and J by 4 bases, with 4 bases of the junction left unmatched. The CDR3 DNA reads TGTGCCAGCAGCGCCCGACTAGCGGGGGGAGAGACCCAGTACTTC. Translated: CASSARLAGGETQYF.

Worth noting for this clone: Other DNA sequences in the sample encode the same CDR3. V is TRBV6-2 or TRBV6-3 and J is TRBJ2-7, with no clear D. Germline lookup yields CDR1 MNHEY and CDR2 SVGEGT. The CDR3 covers 11 residues. Trimming cost V 4 bases and J 4 bases, with 5 bases left between them. For the CDR3, the DNA is TGTGCCAGCAGTTCCTTTTACGAGCAGTACTTC. Protein product: CASSSFYEQYF.

This rearrangement joins TRBV2 to TRBJ2-3; D ambiguous. The germline V gene has CDR1 SNHLY and CDR2 FYNNEI. The CDR3 totals 13 residues. Trimming cost V 10 bases and J 4 bases, with 15 bases left between them. In DNA form, the CDR3 reads TGTGCCACCTCGTCCGATCGGGCAGATACGCAGTATTTT. It codes for CATSSDRADTQYF.

The V and J genes are TRBV5-3 and TRBJ1-3; TRBD1 matches at 8 bases. TRBV5-3 counts as an open reading frame of uncertain function. V lost 6 bases and J lost 9; bases outside the gene matches: 14. CDR3 length: 15 residues. The CDR3 coding sequence is TGTGCCAGAACCCAGTACTTCAGGGGGCCGAGCACCATATATTTT. Its protein is CARTQYFRGPSTIYF.

V and J are TRBV5-6 and TRBJ2-7, with 8 nucleotides matching TRBD1. This CDR3 contains 17 residues. Germline loops: CDR1 SGHDT, CDR2 YYEEEE. The ends lost 1 base at V and 3 bases at J; junction bases unmatched: 12. The CDR3 loop reads CASSLSRRGRGLYEQYF. Here the CDR3 DNA reads TGTGCCAGCAGCTTGTCACGCCGGGGCAGGGGGCTCTACGAGCAGTACTTC.

The genes are TRBV24-1 and TRBJ1-5; D perhaps matches TRBD1 (6 bases). V was pared by 6 bases and J by 1 base, with 9 bases between. This CDR3 has 14 amino acids. CDR1 is KGHDR and CDR2 is SFDVKD in the germline V gene. CDR3 bases: TGTGCCACCAGTAGAGGGGGAAGCAATCAGCCCCAGCATTTT. Encoded protein: CATSRGGSNQPQHF.

The chain combines TRBV18 with TRBJ2-1, with D perhaps matching TRBD2 (6 bases). There are 15 residues in the CDR3. Trimming cost V 2 bases and J 4 bases, with 12 bases left between them. CDR1 is KGHSH, CDR2 LQKENI, per germline. The chain's CDR3 is CASSPVRLDYNEQFF. The CDR3 bases are TGTGCCAGCTCACCAGTTCGACTAGATTACAATGAGCAGTTCTTC.

The rearrangement joins TRBV19 to TRBJ2-3; D may be TRBD1 (5 bases). Germline V gene data show CDR1 as LNHDA and CDR2 as SQIVND (reference sequence). The CDR3 has 15 residues. V lost 5 bases and J 4 bases, leaving 16 bases between the germline ends. The CDR3 spells CASSSAGNGADTQYF. CDR3 in DNA: TGTGCCAGTAGTTCCGCAGGGAATGGCGCAGATACGCAGTATTTT.

V is TRBV6-2 or TRBV6-3 and J is TRBJ2-5; 8 positions match TRBD2. V lost 2 bases, J lost 5 bases, and 10 bases stayed unmatched. CDR3 length: 16 amino acids. Germline values: CDR1 MNHEY, CDR2 SVGEGT. The CDR3, as DNA: TGTGCCAGCAGTTACCTCTTAGCGGGGTTTGGGGAGACCCAGTACTTC. Amino acids: CASSYLLAGFGETQYF.

The chain is built from TRBV5-1 and TRBJ1-4; 7 bases map to TRBD1. This CDR3 has 15 amino acids. Germline assignment: CDR1 SGHRS and CDR2 YFSETQ. The trim removed 2 bases at V and 11 bases at J, leaving 12 bases unmatched. The CDR3 region has the DNA TGCGCCAGCAGCTTAGGACAGGCAGCCGGTGGGAAACTGTTTTTT. The encoded protein is CASSLGQAAGGKLFF.

V usage is TRBV9 and J usage is TRBJ1-2; possibly TRBD1 for D (5 bases). Deletions cut 0 bases from V and 4 bases from J, with 13 bases between. The CDR3 runs to 15 residues. Germline values: CDR1 SGDLS, CDR2 YYNGEE. CDR3 residues: CASSVGGHPSYGYTF. The CDR3 coding sequence is TGTGCCAGCAGCGTAGGCGGACATCCTTCCTATGGCTACACCTTC.